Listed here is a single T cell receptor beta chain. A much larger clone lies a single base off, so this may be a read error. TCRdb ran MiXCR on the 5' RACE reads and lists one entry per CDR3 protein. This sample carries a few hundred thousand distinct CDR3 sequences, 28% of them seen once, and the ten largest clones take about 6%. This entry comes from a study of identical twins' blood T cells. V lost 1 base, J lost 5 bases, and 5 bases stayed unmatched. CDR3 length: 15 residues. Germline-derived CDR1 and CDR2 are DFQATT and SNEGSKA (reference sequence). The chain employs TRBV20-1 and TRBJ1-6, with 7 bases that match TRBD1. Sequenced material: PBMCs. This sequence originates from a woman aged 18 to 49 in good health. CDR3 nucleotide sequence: TGCAGTGCTAGAGGTCTTCAGGGGGATAATTCACCCCTCCACTTT. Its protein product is CSARGLQGDNSPLHF.